These 19 T cell receptor beta chains were sequenced from one sample in a study of human T cells and chemical hapten exposure. Time point: pre-sensitization, week 0. Treatment here: therapeutic diphenylcyclopropenone sensitization with weekly scalp DPC. TCRdb re-called the RACE reads with MiXCR, one entry per CDR3 protein. This sample has 190,000 or so distinct CDR3 sequences, with nearly 30% found just once. Sample: whole blood, taken in connection with sensitization to the hapten diphenylcyclopropenone (DPC). The receptors here all came from a woman aged 25-40 years with alopecia areata. Some clones in this sample may be carry-over from other donors' samples.

The chain is built from TRBV15 and TRBJ2-1; D gene unclear. CDR3 length: 13 residues. The germline V gene encodes CDR1 LNHNV and CDR2 YYDKDF (reference sequence). Trimming removed 1 base from V and 5 bases from J, with 6 bases in between. CDR3 in amino acids: CATSRGRNNEQFF. The CDR3 region has the DNA TGTGCCACCAGCAGAGGCCGGAACAATGAGCAGTTCTTC.

The chain's CDR3 is CASSPPGRGNEQFF. DNA for the CDR3: TGTGCCAGCTCACCACCCGGACGGGGAAATGAGCAGTTCTTC. The rearrangement joins TRBV18 to TRBJ2-1; D may be TRBD2 (5 bases). The V and J ends lost 0 bases and 7 bases respectively, with 10 bases between them. The germline V gene encodes CDR1 KGHSH and CDR2 LQKENI. The CDR3 consists of 14 residues.

This clonotype was detected only a few times. The chain links TRBV4-3 to TRBJ1-2; D not resolved. Trimming shortened V by 0 bases and J by 8 bases, and 13 bases separated the two germline ends. This CDR3 has 14 amino acids. CDR1 LGHNA and CDR2 YSLEER come from the germline V gene. The DNA of the CDR3 is TGCGCCAGCAGCCAAGAGGCCGACGAGGGCGGCTACACCTTC. Protein sequence: CASSQEADEGGYTF.

The chain has TRBV5-6 and TRBJ2-6; no reliable D call. CDR3 length equals 14 residues. The germline V and J ends were trimmed by 7 bases and 0 bases, with 8 bases remaining between them. Germline CDR1 reads SGHDT; CDR2 reads YYEEEE. CDR3 sequence (DNA): TGTGCCAGCGAAACTTCCTCTGGGGCCAACGTCCTGACTTTC. It translates to CASETSSGANVLTF.

This clonotype turned up a few times. The rearrangement links TRBV28 to TRBJ1-5, with unresolved D. The length of the CDR3 is 16 residues. Per germline, CDR1 MDHEN and CDR2 SYDVKM. Trimming pared 2 bases from V and 1 base from J, leaving 12 bases between. The CDR3 here is CASSLPFGSSNQPQHF. CDR3 bases: TGTGCCAGCAGTTTACCCTTCGGTTCCAGCAATCAGCCCCAGCATTTT.

This clonotype turned up a few times. This chain connects TRBV2 to TRBJ2-1, with D possibly called TRBD1 or TRBD2 (5 bases each). Trimming removed 4 bases from V and 4 bases from J, with 5 bases in between. The CDR3 contains 12 residues. Per germline, CDR1 SNHLY and CDR2 FYNNEI. The CDR3 protein is CASSGGYNEQFF. Written as DNA, the CDR3 is TGTGCCAGCAGTGGGGGGTACAATGAGCAGTTCTTC.

V usage is TRBV7-2 and J usage is TRBJ2-5; no definite D call. The CDR3 contains 11 residues. With 4 bases removed from V and 7 bases from J, the gap between germline ends came to 7 bases. CDR1 is SGHTA, CDR2 FQGNSA, per germline. DNA of the CDR3: TGTGCCAGCAGCTCCAAGGCGACCCAGTACTTC. Translating gives CASSSKATQYF.

The chain employs TRBV7-2 and TRBJ1-2, with 11 bases fitting TRBD1. The length of the CDR3 is 16 residues. CDR1 is SGHTA, CDR2 FQGNSA, per germline. V shed 5 bases, J shed 3 bases, and the junction held 8 bases outside the gene matches. For the CDR3, the DNA is TGTGCCAGCAGCCCCTACCGGGACAGGGGGGACTATGGCTACACCTTC. The encoded protein is CASSPYRDRGDYGYTF.

As for this clonotype: This may stem from a read error, because a much larger clone lies one nucleotide away. This rearrangement joins TRBV10-3 to TRBJ2-2, with D unresolved. V lost 7 bases to trimming and J lost 2 bases, with 2 bases between them. This CDR3 spans 11 amino acids. Germline V gives CDR1 ENHRY, CDR2 SYGVKD. The CDR3 protein is CAIKNTGELFF. In nucleotides, the CDR3 is TGTGCCATCAAAAACACCGGGGAGCTGTTTTTT.

This clonotype has only a few counts. The V gene is TRBV5-1, the J gene TRBJ1-5; D possibly corresponds to TRBD1 (6 bases). The germline V gene encodes CDR1 SGHRS and CDR2 YFSETQ. The CDR3 has 14 amino acids. V shed 4 bases and J shed 11 bases, with 19 bases lying between them. CDR3 sequence: CASSLDSTGGTQHF. The CDR3, as DNA: TGCGCCAGCAGCCTGGACAGTACCGGGGGGACCCAGCATTTT.

The chain couples TRBV29-1 to TRBJ1-1, with D perhaps TRBD1 (5 bases). The CDR3 sequence is 14 residues long. V shed 0 bases and J shed 4 bases, with 12 bases lying between them. The germline CDR1 and CDR2 sequences are SQVTM and ANQGSEA. This CDR3 is CSVEDLGGATEAFF. Written as DNA, the CDR3 is TGCAGCGTTGAAGATCTGGGGGGTGCCACTGAAGCTTTCTTT.

This clonotype was found a few times. The chain has TRBV5-4 and TRBJ2-3; 7 positions agree with TRBD2. With V trimmed by 4 bases and J by 2 bases, 19 bases remained unmatched. There are 19 residues in the CDR3. Looked up from germline, CDR1 is SGHNT and CDR2 is YYREEE (reference sequence). CDR3 in DNA: TGTGCCAGCAGCGGGAAAAAGGGGAGGGCTCGCACTTCCACAGATACGCAGTATTTT. It specifies CASSGKKGRARTSTDTQYF.

This clonotype appeared a few times. The CDR3 loop reads CASSRGQGATNEKLFF. The CDR3 nucleotides read TGCGCCAGCAGCCGCGGACAGGGAGCAACTAATGAAAAACTGTTTTTT. The V and J genes are TRBV5-1 and TRBJ1-4, with 8 bases fitting TRBD1. CDR3 length: 16 residues. CDR1 and CDR2 from the germline V gene are SGHRS and YFSETQ. V lost 4 bases to trimming and J lost 0 bases; unmatched junction nucleotides: 5.

For the CDR3, the DNA is TGCAGCGTTCAGGGACAGGGCCGTGAAAAACTGTTTTTT. As protein: CSVQGQGREKLFF. The chain joins TRBV29-1 to TRBJ1-4; 9 bases fit TRBD1. Germline-derived CDR1 and CDR2 are SQVTM and ANQGSEA. After removal of 5 bases from V and 7 bases from J, the junction contained 5 bases not matched to a gene. This CDR3 spans 13 amino acids.

This clonotype was detected only a few times. The V and J genes are TRBV4-1 and TRBJ1-2, with D maybe TRBD1 (6 bases). Germline CDR1 reads MGHRA; CDR2 reads YSYEKL. The CDR3 has 15 amino acids. The V and J ends lost 5 bases and 2 bases respectively, with 15 bases between them. The CDR3 DNA sequence: TGCGCCAGCAGCTCCCCAGAAACAGGGAACTATGGCTACACCTTC. It specifies CASSSPETGNYGYTF.

CDR3: CATSREAGAFYEQYF. CDR3 bases: TGTGCCACCAGCAGGGAGGCAGGGGCCTTCTACGAGCAGTACTTC. The chain has TRBV15 and TRBJ2-7; weak D call: TRBD1 (6 bases). There are 15 residues in the CDR3. CDR1 is LNHNV, CDR2 YYDKDF, per germline (reference sequence). V was shortened by 3 bases and J by 3 bases, with 15 bases between the two germline ends.

This chain uses TRBV2 with TRBJ2-6; D unclear. V shed 4 bases and J shed 2 bases, with 9 bases lying between them. The CDR3 is 15 residues long. The germline CDR1 and CDR2 sequences are SNHLY and FYNNEI. The CDR3 sequence: CASSVGPAGANVLTF. The CDR3 DNA follows: TGTGCCAGCAGTGTAGGGCCAGCTGGGGCCAACGTCCTGACTTTC.

Concerning this clonotype itself: An end of the junction differs from the germline gene, which may be a read error. The CDR3 bases are TGTGCTAGCAGCTCACAGGGGGCGCGTTTCCCCGGGGAGCTGTTTTTT. Amino acid sequence: CASSSQGARFPGELFF. The chain uses TRBV7-7 and TRBJ2-2; 9 nucleotides agree with TRBD1. The CDR3 runs 16 residues. Germline V gene sequence: CDR1 SSHAT, CDR2 FNYEAQ (reference sequence).

The V gene is TRBV2, the J gene TRBJ2-7, with D perhaps assigned TRBD1 or TRBD2 (5 bases each). The CDR3 length is 15 residues. The V end was cut by 7 bases, the J end by 3 bases, with 19 bases between. Germline CDR1 and CDR2: SNHLY and FYNNEI. CDR3 residues: CASTNLGTGRYEQYF. CDR3 DNA sequence: TGTGCCAGCACCAACTTAGGGACCGGCCGCTACGAGCAGTACTTC.